This is a list of T cell receptor beta chains from one sample in a study of T cells in localized non-small cell lung cancer. The method was immunoSEQ multiplex PCR; TCRdb's version includes in-frame clones alone and lacks a portion of them. The table records about 5,100 clones, roughly 45% of them present only once. Sequences were derived from lung tumor tissue, sampled before any cancer treatment. Receptor source: a man between 40 and 70 years old with stage I lung adenocarcinoma. Both conserved end residues are part of each CDR3. A D gene is named only where the DNA matches it firmly. The size of a clone is reported for some rows only, either as once, few or many, or as a class for expanded clones.

D	V	size	J	CDR3	DNA
-	TRBV28	-	TRBJ1-1	CASIRQTNTEAFF	TGTGCCAGCATAAGACAGACGAACACTGAAGCTTTCTTT
-	TRBV14	-	TRBJ2-7	CASSQNRAYEQYF	TGTGCCAGCAGCCAAAATCGGGCCTACGAGCAGTACTTC
-	TRBV6-8	large	TRBJ2-3	CASSYSGLSTDTQYF	TGTGCCAGCAGTTATTCGGGTTTAAGCACAGATACGCAGTATTTT
-	TRBV19	-	TRBJ2-6	CASSPGGSGANVLTF	TGTGCCAGTAGCCCTGGAGGGTCTGGGGCCAACGTCCTGACTTTC
-	TRBV9	-	TRBJ2-7	CASSPQGGPYEQYF	TGTGCCAGCAGCCCACAGGGTGGGCCCTACGAGCAGTACTTC
-	TRBV11-3	-	TRBJ2-7	CASSPETSSYEQYF	TGTGCCAGCAGCCCTGAGACTAGCTCCTACGAGCAGTACTTC
-	TRBV11-3	medium-sized	TRBJ2-6	CASSQGTGGANVLTF	TGTGCCAGCAGCCAAGGAACAGGAGGGGCCAACGTCCTGACTTTC
-	TRBV4-1	-	TRBJ2-2	CASSRSDSTGELFF	TGCGCCAGCAGCCGATCTGACAGCACCGGGGAGCTGTTTTTT
-	TRBV6-8	-	TRBJ1-1	CASSYSQGRTEAFF	TGTGCCAGCAGTTACTCGCAGGGGCGCACTGAAGCTTTCTTT
-	TRBV15	-	TRBJ2-3	CATTSGSNLLTDTQYF	TGTGCCACCACGTCTGGGAGTAACCTTCTGACAGATACGCAGTATTTT
TRBD1	TRBV29-1	-	TRBJ2-1	CSAKDRGLASEQFF	TGCAGCGCAAAAGACAGGGGGCTAGCGAGTGAGCAGTTCTTC
TRBD1	TRBV30	-	TRBJ1-2	CAWSRGELLYNNYGYTF	TGTGCCTGGAGCAGGGGGGAACTTTTATATAACAACTATGGCTACACCTTC
-	TRBV11-3	-	TRBJ2-1	CASSLGQGGSGVNNEQFF	TGTGCCAGCAGCTTAGGACAGGGCGGGAGCGGGGTTAACAATGAGCAGTTCTTC
TRBD1	TRBV9	-	TRBJ2-6	CASGQDRADAGANVLTF	TGTGCCAGCGGCCAGGACAGGGCCGATGCTGGGGCCAACGTCCTGACTTTC
-	TRBV6-8	once	TRBJ2-1	CASSYGGASYNEQFF	TGTGCCAGCAGTTACGGCGGGGCCTCCTACAATGAGCAGTTCTTC
-	TRBV10-2	once	TRBJ1-5	CASSEGTALQPQHF	TGCGCCAGCAGTGAAGGGACGGCCCTGCAGCCCCAGCATTTT
TRBD2	TRBV18	-	TRBJ2-5	CASSRGDQETQYF	TGTGCCAGCTCGCGGGGGGATCAAGAGACCCAGTACTTC
-	TRBV14	few	TRBJ2-7	CASSQGLYEQYF	TGTGCCAGCAGCCAGGGACTTTACGAGCAGTACTTC
-	TRBV11-3	few	TRBJ2-3	CASSGQSSSTDTQYF	TGTGCCAGCAGCGGACAGAGCTCTAGCACAGATACGCAGTATTTT
TRBD1	TRBV9	medium-sized	TRBJ2-5	CASSDPDRSEETQYF	TGTGCCAGCAGTGACCCGGACAGGAGCGAAGAGACCCAGTACTTC
TRBD1	TRBV28	-	TRBJ2-5	CASSLSSGTGSETQYF	TGTGCCAGCAGTTTATCTTCGGGGACAGGGTCAGAGACCCAGTACTTC
TRBD1	TRBV28	-	TRBJ1-2	CASKAGTAANYGYTF	TGTGCCAGCAAGGCCGGGACAGCGGCTAACTATGGCTACACCTTC
-	TRBV5-1	-	TRBJ2-1	CASSSGTTTNNEQFF	TGCGCCAGCAGCTCCGGGACAACCACAAACAATGAGCAGTTCTTC